The entry below describes one TCR beta chain. Its antigen is currently unknown. One junction end disagrees with the germline gene, perhaps due to a read error. This sample is drawn from a study of cytomegalovirus exposure and HLA in healthy donors. The germline gives CDR1 GTSNPN, CDR2 SVGIG (reference sequence). This CDR3 spans 13 amino acids. General observations from the study: In an earlier analysis, in around 590 donors, most V segments appeared productive either ~90% or ~30% of the time. A later analysis linked a missense variant in DCLRE1C to the trimming of TCR beta V and J genes.

With 60 Vbeta and 13 Jbeta primers, the PCR was carried out. The protocol was immunoSEQ multiplex PCR, while the TCRdb copy is restricted to in-frame clones and leaves out a portion. The data contain some 180,000 clones, roughly 90% of them singletons. The TCR comes from a girl under three years old in good health and CMV-seronegative. What was sequenced was PBMCs. The chain carries TRBV30 and TRBJ2-7; D may be TRBD2 (6 bases). CDR3 sequence reads: CAWGPGSSYKQYF. The CDR3 nucleotides read TGTGCCTGGGGCCCCGGGAGCTCCTACAAGCAGTACTTC.